Each of the 32 T cell receptor beta chains below was sequenced from the same sample in a study of blood T cell repertoires in COVID-19. Data came from immunoSEQ multiplex PCR; TCRdb stores just in-frame clones and leaves some out. The sample holds roughly 380,000 clones, 87% seen once. Sequenced input: PBMCs or T cells enriched from blood (not recorded which). All receptors derive from a young man who had recovered from COVID-19.

The rearrangement links TRBV19 to TRBJ2-1; 8 positions agree with TRBD2. V shed 5 bases, J shed 8 bases, and the junction held 8 bases outside the gene matches. The length of the CDR3 is 14 residues. Per the germline V gene, CDR1 is LNHDA and CDR2 is SQIVND (reference sequence). CDR3 coding DNA: TGTGCCAGTAGTGCACTAGCGGCGGCAGATGAGCAGTTCTTC. Translation: CASSALAAADEQFF.

The rearrangement uses TRBV12-5 and TRBJ2-2; no reliable D call. The V end lost 1 base, the J end lost 1 base, and 4 bases lay between the germline ends. The germline gives CDR1 LGHNT, CDR2 FRNRAP. This CDR3 spans 14 amino acids. CDR3: CASGLGRNTGELFF. As DNA, the CDR3 is TGTGCTAGTGGTTTGGGGAGGAACACCGGGGAGCTGTTTTTT. Using reference TRBV12-5 and TRBJ2-2 for the parts outside the CDR3, the full variable domain is DARVTQTPRHKVTEMGQEVTMRCQPILGHNTVFWYRQTMMQGLELLAYFRNRAPLDDSGMPKDRFSAEMPDATLATLKIQPSEPRDSAVYFCASGLGRNTGELFFGEGSRLTVL.

The rearrangement uses TRBV5-1 and TRBJ2-1; D gene uncertain. Germline V lookup: CDR1 SGHRS, CDR2 YFSETQ. This CDR3 region has 15 residues. The V end was cut by 3 bases, the J end by 0 bases, with 10 bases between. The CDR3 protein is CASSSKDSSYNEQFF. The CDR3, as DNA: TGCGCCAGCAGCTCCAAAGATAGCTCCTACAATGAGCAGTTCTTC. The whole variable domain, filled in from reference TRBV5-1 and TRBJ2-1, reads KAGVTQTPRYLIKTRGQQVTLSCSPISGHRSVSWYQQTPGQGLQFLFEYFSETQRNKGNFPGRFSGRQFSNSRSEMNVSTLELGDSALYLCASSSKDSSYNEQFFGPGTRLTVL.

This clone was picked up one time. The chain carries TRBV6-5 and TRBJ1-4, with 7 bases aligning to TRBD1. Germline loops: CDR1 MNHEY, CDR2 SVGAGI. J was trimmed by 7 bases and V by 5 bases; bases with no gene match: 7. The length of the CDR3 is 14 residues. In DNA, the CDR3 is TGTGCCAGCAGTCGACAGGGTTACGGTGAAAAACTGTTTTTT. Protein product: CASSRQGYGEKLFF.

The V call is TRBV7-8, the J call TRBJ2-7; no firm D call. V gave up 6 bases and J gave up 5 bases, with 14 bases separating them. Germline V gene data show CDR1 as SGHVS and CDR2 as FQNEAQ. The CDR3 has 13 amino acids. The CDR3 region is CASRSLPSDEQYF. CDR3 nucleotides: TGTGCCAGCAGGAGCCTCCCGTCGGACGAGCAGTACTTC.

The J gene is TRBJ1-1, the V gene TRBV7-9; the D is unclear. Trimming cost V 3 bases and J 4 bases, with 9 bases left between them. Germline V gene data show CDR1 as SEHNR and CDR2 as FQNEAQ (reference sequence). The length of the CDR3 is 13 residues. The CDR3 DNA reads TGTGCCAGCAGCTTCTCGGGGAGCACTGAAGCTTTCTTT. It is translated as CASSFSGSTEAFF.

This clone was seen just once. This chain joins TRBV7-2 and TRBJ1-2; 9 bases align to TRBD1. CDR3 length equals 13 residues. Per germline, CDR1 SGHTA and CDR2 FQGNSA. The ends lost 5 bases at V and 6 bases at J; junction bases unmatched: 4. The CDR3 nucleotides are TGTGCCAGCAGCCACCGGGACAGGGATGGCTACACCTTC. Protein product: CASSHRDRDGYTF.

The chain links TRBV30 to TRBJ2-7; D perhaps matches TRBD1 (5 bases). Germline V gene data show CDR1 as GTSNPN and CDR2 as SVGIG (reference sequence). Deletions cut 3 bases from V and 2 bases from J, with 17 bases between. The CDR3 is 15 residues long. CDR3 nucleotide sequence: TGTGCCTGGAGGATAACAGGCAAGTCAACCTACGAGCAGTACTTC. It is translated as CAWRITGKSTYEQYF.

The genes are TRBV18 and TRBJ2-7; TRBD2 is a possible D gene (5 bases). The CDR3 sequence is 14 residues long. The V end was cut by 2 bases, the J end by 6 bases, with 14 bases between. The germline V gene encodes CDR1 KGHSH and CDR2 LQKENI. The CDR3 DNA sequence: TGTGCCAGCTCACCAAACCCGGACTCCGCCGAGCAGTACTTC. Translated, it gives CASSPNPDSAEQYF.

The chain joins TRBV3-1 (or the pseudogene TRBV3-2) to TRBJ1-2; D gene ambiguous. V was clipped by 0 bases and J by 4 bases, with 6 bases between them. Per the germline V gene, CDR1 is LGHDT and CDR2 is YNNKEL (reference sequence). The CDR3 runs 13 residues. This chain's CDR3 is CASSQDPSYGYTF. The CDR3 DNA sequence: TGTGCCAGCAGCCAAGACCCGAGCTATGGCTACACCTTC.

This chain uses TRBV19 with TRBJ1-5; D is perhaps TRBD1 (5 bases). This CDR3 contains 14 residues. V was trimmed by 7 bases and J by 3 bases, leaving 13 bases between them. Germline CDR1 reads LNHDA; CDR2 reads SQIVND (reference sequence). The CDR3 coding sequence is TGTGCCAGTATAGGGGCGTCATACAATCAGCCCCAGCATTTT. Translating it yields CASIGASYNQPQHF.

J is TRBJ1-5 and V is TRBV4-1, with TRBD1 matching over 11 bases. The ends lost 0 bases at V and 5 bases at J; junction bases unmatched: 3. CDR1 and CDR2 (germline): MGHRA, YSYEKL. This CDR3 spans 16 amino acids. The chain's CDR3 is CASSQDGQGAYQPQHF. The CDR3 region has the DNA TGCGCCAGCAGCCAAGATGGACAGGGGGCCTATCAGCCCCAGCATTTT.

This chain uses TRBV18 with TRBJ1-5; D is ambiguous. Germline CDR1 KGHSH, CDR2 LQKENI. This CDR3 comprises 13 residues. Trimming took 2 bases from V and 7 from J, leaving 9 bases between them. The CDR3 region has the DNA TGTGCCAGCTCACCAGATATACTACAGCCCCAGCATTTT. It is translated as CASSPDILQPQHF.

The V and J genes are TRBV10-2 and TRBJ1-4; 11 bases align to TRBD1. V lost 0 bases, J lost 3 bases, and 3 bases stayed unmatched. CDR3 size: 17 residues. Germline V gene data show CDR1 as WSHSY and CDR2 as SAAADI. The CDR3 region is CASSESDRGLSNEKLFF. CDR3 in DNA: TGCGCCAGCAGTGAGTCGGACAGGGGGCTTTCTAATGAAAAACTGTTTTTT.

V is TRBV4-3 and J is TRBJ2-5, with 8 positions matching TRBD1. Germline assignment: CDR1 LGHNA and CDR2 YSLEER. The CDR3 has 16 residues. V lost 1 base and J lost 7; bases outside the gene matches: 11. CDR3: CASSQGLARGHGTQYF. DNA for the CDR3: TGCGCCAGCAGCCAAGGTCTGGCCAGGGGGCATGGGACCCAGTACTTC.

V is TRBV12-3 or TRBV12-4 and J is TRBJ1-4; D call uncertain. Trimming cost V 2 bases and J 6 bases, with 4 bases left between them. The CDR3 totals 12 residues. DNA for the CDR3: TGTGCCAGCAGTTTACGGTATGAAAAACTGTTTTTT. Its translation is CASSLRYEKLFF.

This chain joins TRBV4-3 and TRBJ1-4; D is uncertain. The CDR3 covers 14 residues. Between the trimmed V and J ends, which lost 4 bases and 8 bases, there was a span of 14 bases. Germline V gene sequence: CDR1 LGHNA, CDR2 YSLEER. CDR3 amino acids: CASSPREGGEKLFF. As DNA, the CDR3 is TGCGCCAGCAGCCCCCGGGAGGGTGGCGAAAAACTGTTTTTT.

The rearrangement links TRBV5-1 to TRBJ1-1; the match to TRBD1 covers 8 bases. The CDR3 has 15 amino acids. Trimming at V came to 1 base and at J to 6 bases, leaving 8 bases not matched to a gene. CDR1 and CDR2 (germline): SGHRS, YFSETQ. DNA of the CDR3: TGCGCCAGCAGCTTGTGGCAGGGGGCGATCGCTGAAGCTTTCTTT. This encodes CASSLWQGAIAEAFF.

The chain couples TRBV28 to TRBJ1-1; tentatively, D is TRBD1 (6 bases). CDR1 is MDHEN and CDR2 is SYDVKM in the germline V gene. The CDR3 has 13 residues. Trimming shortened V by 5 bases and J by 5 bases, and 12 bases separated the two germline ends. CDR3 DNA sequence: TGTGCCAGCAGTACCTCGGACAGAACTGAAGCTTTCTTT. Amino acid sequence: CASSTSDRTEAFF.

In its sample, this clone was seen once. CDR3 protein: CATSREQGAGNQPQHF. CDR3 nucleotide sequence: TGTGCCACCAGCAGAGAACAGGGGGCAGGCAATCAGCCCCAGCATTTT. The V call is TRBV15, the J call TRBJ1-5; TRBD1 matches at 9 bases. Germline V CDR1 and CDR2: LNHNV, YYDKDF (reference sequence). The V segment lost 0 bases and the J segment 2 bases; nucleotides outside the gene matches: 2. The CDR3 spans 16 residues.

V usage is TRBV18 and J usage is TRBJ1-2; D ambiguous. Germline loops: CDR1 KGHSH, CDR2 LQKENI. This CDR3 is built from 16 residues. V lost 0 bases and J 8 bases, leaving 19 bases between the germline ends. CDR3 coding DNA: TGTGCCAGCTCACCACCGCCAACAGCCTACTTCGAGGGCTACACCTTC. Encoded protein: CASSPPPTAYFEGYTF.

The rearrangement joins TRBV4-1 to TRBJ1-1; D remains unclear. CDR1 is MGHRA and CDR2 is YSYEKL in the germline V gene. Trimming cost V 4 bases and J 2 bases, with 14 bases left between them. The CDR3 covers 15 residues. The CDR3 DNA reads TGCGCCAGCAGCCCTCAGGAGGGAATCAACACTGAAGCTTTCTTT. Translation gives CASSPQEGINTEAFF.

The CDR3, as DNA: TGTGCCAGCAGTGGCCGGGACAAAAGAGAGGAAAAACTGTTTTTT. Residues: CASSGRDKREEKLFF. The chain links TRBV2 to TRBJ1-4; D is possibly TRBD1 (6 bases). Germline loops: CDR1 SNHLY, CDR2 FYNNEI. Trimming took off 4 bases at V and 8 bases at J, with 17 bases between the two ends. The CDR3 is 15 amino acids.

The chain has TRBV7-2 and TRBJ1-4; the D gene is possibly TRBD1 (5 bases). The CDR3 has 15 residues. V lost 2 bases and J lost 9, with 16 bases in between. Germline values: CDR1 SGHTA, CDR2 FQGNSA. DNA for the CDR3: TGTGCCAGCAGCTTACAGGGCTCGGGTTGGAAAAAACTGTTTTTT. Translated: CASSLQGSGWKKLFF.

This clone was recorded only once. The chain joins TRBV3-1 (or the pseudogene TRBV3-2) to TRBJ1-6; TRBD1 matches at 10 bases. The CDR3 consists of 16 residues. With V trimmed by 6 bases and J by 7 bases, 9 bases remained unmatched. CDR1 and CDR2 from the germline V gene are LGHDT and YNNKEL (reference sequence). The CDR3 spells CASRLVDRGTNSPLHF. DNA for the CDR3: TGTGCCAGCAGGCTGGTGGACAGGGGGACCAATTCACCCCTCCACTTT.

In DNA, the CDR3 is TGTGCCAGCAGCGTACAGGGGGCCGGCTACGAGCAGTACTTC. Translating it yields CASSVQGAGYEQYF. V usage is TRBV9 and J usage is TRBJ2-7, with 8 bases that match TRBD1. This CDR3 is 14 amino acids long. V dropped 1 base and J dropped 3; count of bases not matched to a gene: 3. CDR1 and CDR2 (germline): SGDLS, YYNGEE.

The J gene is TRBJ1-5, the V gene TRBV6-6; D remains ambiguous. The CDR3 length is 14 residues. CDR1 is MNHNY and CDR2 is SVGAGI in the germline V gene (reference sequence). Deletions cut 5 bases from V and 4 bases from J, with 12 bases between. This CDR3 is CASSDAGWNQPQHF. CDR3 DNA: TGTGCCAGCAGTGACGCGGGCTGGAATCAGCCCCAGCATTTT.

This clone is a singleton in its sample. The chain has TRBV10-3 and TRBJ1-5, with D tentatively TRBD1 (5 bases). Trimming removed 3 bases at V and 7 bases at J, with 10 bases between. Germline CDR1 and CDR2: ENHRY and SYGVKD. The CDR3 consists of 13 residues. In DNA, the CDR3 is TGTGCCATCAGTGAACCCGGGGGACAGCCCCAGCATTTT. Its translation is CAISEPGGQPQHF.

As regards this clone: Different DNA sequences within this sample yield the same CDR3. This chain connects TRBV27 to TRBJ1-2; D perhaps matches TRBD1 (5 bases). CDR1 is MNHEY, CDR2 SMNVEV, per germline (reference sequence). This CDR3 comprises 13 residues. V was cut by 3 bases and J by 4 bases, with 9 bases left in between. The CDR3 DNA sequence: TGTGCCAGCAGTTTGTCAGGGTCCTATGGCTACACCTTC. Amino acids: CASSLSGSYGYTF.

The V and J genes are TRBV27 and TRBJ1-6; 7 nucleotides line up with TRBD1. J gave up 7 bases and V 6 bases, and 6 bases lay outside the gene matches. This CDR3 spans 14 amino acids. CDR1 and CDR2 from the germline V gene are MNHEY and SMNVEV (reference sequence). The CDR3 nucleotides read TGTGCCAGCAGATTCACAGGGGAGAATTCACCCCTCCACTTT. Encoded protein: CASRFTGENSPLHF.

The rearrangement links TRBV9 to TRBJ2-2, with D possibly matching TRBD2 (7 bases). Trimming took off 2 bases at V and 4 bases at J, with 12 bases between the two ends. Germline loops: CDR1 SGDLS, CDR2 YYNGEE. This CDR3 comprises 15 residues. CDR3 sequence reads: CASSVGRGLTGELFF. The DNA of the CDR3 is TGTGCCAGCAGCGTTGGGCGGGGGCTCACCGGGGAGCTGTTTTTT. The full variable domain, with the rest looked up from reference TRBV9 and TRBJ2-2, is DSGVTQTPKHLITATGQRVTLRCSPRSGDLSVYWYQQSLDQGLQFLIQYYNGEERAKGNILERFSAQQFPDLHSELNLSSLELGDSALYFCASSVGRGLTGELFFGEGSRLTVL.

This sequence joins TRBV27 and TRBJ1-5; the D gene is possibly TRBD1 (5 bases). Trimming stripped 3 bases from V and 5 bases from J, with 8 bases between. Germline CDR1 is MNHEY and CDR2 is SMNVEV (reference sequence). CDR3 size: 13 residues. The CDR3 DNA reads TGTGCCAGCAGTTTCGGGGGTCATCAGCCCCAGCATTTT. Translated, it gives CASSFGGHQPQHF.